The 8 T cell receptor beta chains presented below share a single source sample, sequenced in a study of blood T cell repertoires in COVID-19. TCRdb keeps only in-frame clones here, not all; method: immunoSEQ multiplex PCR. The table has 300,000 to 350,000 clones, around 87% seen once; the top ten hold around 4.3%. The sample consisted of PBMCs or T cells enriched from blood (not recorded which). The receptor set was obtained from a woman younger than 35 with acute COVID-19.

The chain employs TRBV24-1 and TRBJ2-7; unclear D gene. V lost 4 bases, J lost 0 bases, and 15 bases lay in between. The CDR3 consists of 16 residues. Germline lookup yields CDR1 KGHDR and CDR2 SFDVKD. This CDR3 reads CATSDPAAESSYEQYF. The CDR3 DNA reads TGTGCCACCAGTGACCCCGCCGCTGAGAGCTCCTACGAGCAGTACTTC.

The V gene is TRBV13, the J gene TRBJ2-7; 11 nucleotides match TRBD2. The CDR3 runs to 17 residues. Trimming took 6 bases from V and 5 from J; bases not matched to a gene: 15. Germline lookup yields CDR1 PRHDT and CDR2 FYEKMQ (reference sequence). The chain's CDR3 is CASRNTALAGVGDEQYF. The DNA of the CDR3 is TGTGCCAGCAGGAACACTGCACTAGCGGGAGTTGGCGACGAGCAGTACTTC.

The rearrangement uses TRBV19 and TRBJ1-1, with TRBD1 identical over 11 bases. CDR3 length equals 15 residues. V dropped 10 bases and J dropped 3; count of bases not matched to a gene: 10. The germline V gene encodes CDR1 LNHDA and CDR2 SQIVND (reference sequence). The CDR3 spells CAIGTGGTEDTEAFF. CDR3 in DNA: TGTGCCATTGGGACAGGGGGAACCGAGGACACTGAAGCTTTCTTT.

The V call is TRBV7-3, the J call TRBJ2-4; TRBD2 matches at 10 bases. Germline V gene sequence: CDR1 SGHTA, CDR2 FQGTGA. V shed 5 bases and J 6 bases; nucleotides not matched to a gene: 10. The length of the CDR3 is 16 residues. The CDR3 coding sequence is TGTGCCAGCAGCCCCAGGGGGAGCGGGAGGGGAAACATTCAGTACTTC. It codes for CASSPRGSGRGNIQYF.

The genes are TRBV10-3 and TRBJ2-7; no definite D call. V lost 5 bases and J 3 bases, leaving 5 bases between the germline ends. Germline V lookup: CDR1 ENHRY, CDR2 SYGVKD. The CDR3 totals 11 residues. Written as DNA, the CDR3 is TGTGCCATCAGTCCCAGCTACGAGCAGTACTTC. As protein: CAISPSYEQYF.

The V gene is TRBV7-2, the J gene TRBJ1-2; weak D call: TRBD1 (5 bases). Trimming removed 1 base at V and 4 bases at J, with 10 bases between. Germline CDR1 is SGHTA and CDR2 is FQGNSA. The CDR3 runs to 14 residues. The CDR3 coding sequence is TGTGCCAGCAGCTTAGAGTCAGGGATCTATGGCTACACCTTC. Protein sequence: CASSLESGIYGYTF.

The chain couples TRBV28 to TRBJ1-2; possibly TRBD1 for D (6 bases). The V end lost 2 bases, the J end lost 3 bases, and 19 bases lay between the germline ends. The CDR3 contains 17 residues. The germline gives CDR1 MDHEN, CDR2 SYDVKM. The CDR3 spells CASSLMGATMSDYGYTF. CDR3 nucleotide sequence: TGTGCCAGCAGTTTAATGGGGGCCACAATGTCGGACTATGGCTACACCTTC.

This clone was detected once. The V and J genes are TRBV7-9 and TRBJ2-3; 7 bases line up with TRBD1. The ends lost 10 bases at V and 2 bases at J; junction bases unmatched: 3. Germline V gene data show CDR1 as SEHNR and CDR2 as FQNEAQ (reference sequence). The CDR3 is 12 amino acids. The CDR3 reads CAMGQTTDTQYF. CDR3 nucleotide sequence: TGTGCCATGGGACAGACCACAGATACGCAGTATTTT.